This T cell receptor (beta chain) was sequenced for a study of beta chain features in type 1 diabetes. Study observations and caveats: A potential PCR bias toward shorter templates would be equal in patient and control samples.

This clone has only a few counts. Its antigen remains unidentified. V was trimmed by 1 base and J by 6 bases, leaving 12 bases between them. The CDR3 sequence is 14 residues long. Germline loops: CDR1 LGHNA, CDR2 YSLEER. Isolated RNA was reverse transcribed in full, so expressed TCRB transcripts were sequenced. The protocol was immunoSEQ multiplex PCR, while the TCRdb copy is restricted to in-frame clones and leaves out a portion. The sample includes 200,000 to 250,000 clones, roughly 10% of them seen just once. V usage is TRBV4-3 and J usage is TRBJ1-2; D unresolved. The clonotype originates from a man aged 18 to 30 in good health. The sequenced sample was central memory CD4+ T cells from blood. The CDR3 is CASSQVVLADGYTF. The DNA of the CDR3 is TGCGCCAGCAGCCAAGTTGTGTTGGCGGATGGCTACACCTTC.